Included here is one T cell receptor (beta chain) sequence, with context. Its matching antigen is unknown. The sample belongs to a study of cytomegalovirus exposure and HLA in healthy donors. General study results and limits: A later analysis reportedly found fewer N-insertions in an Asian-associated ancestry cluster than the approximately 700-donor mean.

Trimming pared 0 bases from V and 5 bases from J, leaving 10 bases between. The CDR3 sequence is 14 residues long. CDR1 is SGHRS and CDR2 is YFSETQ in the germline V gene. 60 Vbeta and 13 Jbeta primers were used in PCR. The assay was immunoSEQ multiplex PCR, and TCRdb's table has in-frame clones only and misses some. In the table there are under 150,000 clones, 70% to 85% of which are singletons. This clonotype was sampled from a woman aged 60 to 75 in good health and CMV-seropositive. Sequencing was carried out using PBMCs. The chain combines TRBV5-1 with TRBJ2-3; D remains ambiguous. Written as DNA, the CDR3 is TGCGCCAGCAGCTTGGTTGCTGACAAAGATACGCAGTATTTT. Amino acid sequence: CASSLVADKDTQYF.